These 2 T cell receptor beta chains share one sample of origin, sequenced in a study of human T cells and chemical hapten exposure (dated by TCRdb to 2020 to 2022). The library was prepared using RACE. The sequencing machine was a NextSeq 500. TCRdb's own reprocessing of the public reads used fastp at Q25 and MiXCR and kept productive beta chains. Rows are unified per CDR3 protein, each entry keeping the most common DNA and genes. A total of 120,000 or so distinct CDR3 sequences appear in this sample, approximately 13% of them only once. 0.92% of the sample belongs to the ten largest clones. The sample's time point label, in plain terms: patch test 1, 2 weeks after DPC sensitization. The sample's treatment or condition label is to be understood as: therapeutic diphenylcyclopropenone sensitization with weekly scalp DPC. Sequences were derived from whole blood, sampled in connection with sensitization to the hapten diphenylcyclopropenone (DPC). The receptors stem from a man younger than 35 with alopecia areata. Some clones in this sample may be carry-over from other donors' samples.

This clonotype was detected a few times. The CDR3 spells CASSLPHLEGYTF. CDR3 bases: TGTGCCAGCAGCTTACCACACCTAGAGGGCTACACCTTC. The V and J genes are TRBV7-8 and TRBJ1-2; D uncertain. This CDR3 region has 13 residues. Germline CDR1 reads SGHVS; CDR2 reads FQNEAQ. V shed 2 bases and J shed 8 bases, with 12 bases lying between them.

This clonotype was recorded a few times. The V gene is TRBV18, the J gene TRBJ1-6, with TRBD1 identical over 8 bases. Trimming removed 2 bases from V and 7 bases from J; junction bases left unmatched: 10. The germline CDR1 and CDR2 sequences are KGHSH and LQKENI. There are 17 residues in the CDR3. CDR3: CASSPTLGQGGNSPLHF. Here the CDR3 DNA reads TGTGCCAGCTCACCAACCCTTGGACAGGGTGGAAATTCACCCCTCCACTTT.